These T cell receptor beta chains were read from a single sample in a study of T cells in Graves' hyperthyroidism and ophthalmopathy. TCRdb passed the multiplex PCR reads through MiXCR, listing each CDR3 protein once. This sample yields approximately 30,000 distinct CDR3 sequences, of which around 53% are seen a single time; under 30% belongs to the top ten. Sequencing was performed on blood. The receptors originated from a woman aged 40 to 49 with Graves' ophthalmopathy. The CDR3 runs from the conserved cysteine through the conserved F or W. A D gene is named only where the DNA matches it firmly. Clone sizes are given selectively: once, few, many, or a class where the clone is expanded.

v_call,j_call,clone_size,d_call,cdr3_aa,cdr3_nt
TRBV7-6,TRBJ2-3,once,NA,CASGLIRGTGTDTQYF,TGTGCCAGCGGCTTGATTCGGGGTACGGGCACAGATACGCAGTATTTT
TRBV6-1,TRBJ2-1,many,NA,CASTEEGMGNEQFF,TGTGCCAGCACGGAGGAGGGGATGGGTAATGAGCAGTTCTTC
TRBV20-1,TRBJ2-3,NA,TRBD2,CSAKGLAEGTDTQYF,TGCAGTGCTAAGGGACTAGCGGAAGGGACAGATACGCAGTATTTT
TRBV20-1,TRBJ2-7,NA,NA,CSARRRQGEQYF,TGCAGTGCTCGCAGGAGGCAAGGGGAGCAGTACTTC
TRBV5-4,TRBJ2-2,many,TRBD2,CASSLGSGDTGELFF,TGTGCCAGCAGCTTGGGAAGCGGGGACACCGGGGAGCTGTTTTTT
TRBV4-1,TRBJ2-7,many,TRBD2,CASSPSGGREQYF,TGCGCCAGCAGCCCCTCGGGGGGGCGCGAGCAGTACTTC
TRBV7-7,TRBJ2-5,NA,NA,CASRKGETQYF,TGTGCCAGCAGAAAAGGGGAGACCCAGTACTTC
TRBV12-3/TRBV12-4,TRBJ2-1,many,NA,CASTGGQANEQFF,TGTGCCAGCACTGGGGGGCAGGCGAATGAGCAGTTCTTC
TRBV19,TRBJ1-2,NA,TRBD1,CASKTGAGYTF,TGTGCCAGTAAGACAGGGGCAGGCTACACCTTC
TRBV28,TRBJ1-4,many,NA,CASSPLQEKLFF,TGTGCCAGCAGTCCCCTACAGGAAAAACTGTTTTTT
TRBV9,TRBJ2-3,many,NA,CASARDTSTDTQYF,TGTGCCAGCGCCCGGGACACCAGCACAGATACGCAGTATTTT
TRBV4-2,TRBJ2-7,NA,NA,CASSQGGLPCWEQYF,TGTGCCAGCAGCCAGGGCGGACTACCTTGCTGGGAGCAGTACTTC
TRBV24-1,TRBJ1-4,NA,NA,CATSTRETPEKLFF,TGTGCCACCAGTACAAGAGAAACGCCCGAAAAACTGTTTTTT
TRBV9,TRBJ2-7,many,TRBD2,CASSVGRSGGYEQYF,TGTGCCAGCAGCGTAGGCAGGAGCGGGGGCTACGAGCAGTACTTC
TRBV19,TRBJ1-1,many,NA,CASSTRVGSEAFF,TGTGCCAGTAGTACCCGGGTAGGGAGTGAAGCTTTCTTT
TRBV7-2,TRBJ1-2,many,TRBD1,CASSLSVGRGLYGYTF,TGTGCCAGCAGCTTATCTGTTGGCAGGGGGCTCTATGGCTACACCTTC
TRBV11-3,TRBJ2-2,many,TRBD1,CASSTTGGRTGELFF,TGTGCCAGCAGCACCACAGGGGGCCGCACCGGGGAGCTGTTTTTT
TRBV5-1,TRBJ1-1,NA,NA,CASFPSGGIPLNTEAFF,TGCGCCAGCTTCCCTTCGGGGGGGATTCCCTTGAACACGGAAGCTTTCTTT
TRBV6-2/TRBV6-3,TRBJ2-5,once,NA,CASSIQGAETQYF,TGTGCCAGCAGTATACAGGGCGCGGAGACCCAGTACTTC
TRBV19,TRBJ1-5,NA,TRBD1,CASRDSSYSNQPQHF,TGTGCCAGCCGGGACAGCTCTTATAGCAATCAGCCCCAGCATTTT
TRBV7-2,TRBJ2-3,NA,NA,CASSPLGIDTQYF,TGTGCCAGCAGCCCATTGGGAATAGATACGCAGTATTTT
TRBV5-1,TRBJ2-5,NA,NA,CASSLGGTEETQYF,TGCGCCAGCAGCTTGGGGGGGACGGAAGAGACCCAGTACTTC
TRBV2,TRBJ2-2,NA,TRBD2,CASPAGDSTGELFF,TGTGCCAGCCCAGCGGGAGACAGCACCGGGGAGCTGTTTTTT
TRBV12-3/TRBV12-4,TRBJ2-2,NA,TRBD1,CASRVRDRVTGELFF,TGTGCCAGCAGGGTCCGGGACAGGGTCACCGGAGAGCTGTTTTTT
TRBV5-1,TRBJ2-7,NA,TRBD1,CASSLRGQTYEQHF,TGCGCCAGCAGCCTGAGGGGACAGACCTACGAGCAGCACTTC
TRBV20-1,TRBJ2-5,NA,TRBD2,CSARGRLAGAPGETQYF,TGCAGCGCTAGAGGGAGACTAGCGGGAGCCCCGGGTGAGACCCAGTACTTC
TRBV10-1,TRBJ2-1,NA,TRBD2,CASSPGGTSGMNEQFF,TGCGCCAGCAGCCCAGGGGGGACTAGCGGGATGAATGAGCAGTTCTTC
TRBV6-4,TRBJ2-3,NA,NA,CASRRALDTDTQYF,TGTGCCAGCAGGCGGGCGCTGGACACAGATACGCAGTATTTT
TRBV29-1,TRBJ1-5,NA,NA,CSYTNRVNQPQHF,TGCAGTTACACGAACAGGGTCAATCAGCCCCAGCATTTT
TRBV11-2,TRBJ2-1,many,NA,CASSMIGTGTREQFF,TGTGCCAGCAGCATGATCGGGACCGGGACCCGAGAGCAGTTCTTC
TRBV5-1,TRBJ2-7,NA,NA,CASSSRWGSYEQCF,TGCGCCAGCAGCTCGAGATGGGGTTCCTACGAGCAGTGCTTC
TRBV5-4,TRBJ1-1,once,TRBD1,CASNTWTGDTEAFF,TGTGCCAGCAACACTTGGACAGGGGATACTGAAGCTTTCTTT
TRBV27,TRBJ2-1,NA,NA,CASSRGGRGEVWEQFF,TGTGCCAGCAGCCGCGGTGGCAGGGGAGAGGTTTGGGAGCAGTTCTTC
TRBV7-7,TRBJ2-3,NA,NA,CASSVLGGGGTDTQYF,TGTGCTAGCAGCGTCCTTGGGGGCGGTGGCACAGATACGCAGTATTTT
TRBV9,TRBJ1-5,many,NA,CASSVAPEGQPQHF,TGTGCCAGCAGCGTAGCCCCCGAAGGGCAGCCCCAGCATTTT
TRBV20-1,TRBJ2-7,NA,TRBD1,CSASDGTVYEQYF,TGCAGTGCTAGCGACGGGACAGTCTACGAGCAGTACTTC
TRBV2,TRBJ1-2,NA,NA,CASSLRGGSGYTF,TGTGCCAGCAGTTTGAGGGGGGGTAGTGGCTACACCTTC